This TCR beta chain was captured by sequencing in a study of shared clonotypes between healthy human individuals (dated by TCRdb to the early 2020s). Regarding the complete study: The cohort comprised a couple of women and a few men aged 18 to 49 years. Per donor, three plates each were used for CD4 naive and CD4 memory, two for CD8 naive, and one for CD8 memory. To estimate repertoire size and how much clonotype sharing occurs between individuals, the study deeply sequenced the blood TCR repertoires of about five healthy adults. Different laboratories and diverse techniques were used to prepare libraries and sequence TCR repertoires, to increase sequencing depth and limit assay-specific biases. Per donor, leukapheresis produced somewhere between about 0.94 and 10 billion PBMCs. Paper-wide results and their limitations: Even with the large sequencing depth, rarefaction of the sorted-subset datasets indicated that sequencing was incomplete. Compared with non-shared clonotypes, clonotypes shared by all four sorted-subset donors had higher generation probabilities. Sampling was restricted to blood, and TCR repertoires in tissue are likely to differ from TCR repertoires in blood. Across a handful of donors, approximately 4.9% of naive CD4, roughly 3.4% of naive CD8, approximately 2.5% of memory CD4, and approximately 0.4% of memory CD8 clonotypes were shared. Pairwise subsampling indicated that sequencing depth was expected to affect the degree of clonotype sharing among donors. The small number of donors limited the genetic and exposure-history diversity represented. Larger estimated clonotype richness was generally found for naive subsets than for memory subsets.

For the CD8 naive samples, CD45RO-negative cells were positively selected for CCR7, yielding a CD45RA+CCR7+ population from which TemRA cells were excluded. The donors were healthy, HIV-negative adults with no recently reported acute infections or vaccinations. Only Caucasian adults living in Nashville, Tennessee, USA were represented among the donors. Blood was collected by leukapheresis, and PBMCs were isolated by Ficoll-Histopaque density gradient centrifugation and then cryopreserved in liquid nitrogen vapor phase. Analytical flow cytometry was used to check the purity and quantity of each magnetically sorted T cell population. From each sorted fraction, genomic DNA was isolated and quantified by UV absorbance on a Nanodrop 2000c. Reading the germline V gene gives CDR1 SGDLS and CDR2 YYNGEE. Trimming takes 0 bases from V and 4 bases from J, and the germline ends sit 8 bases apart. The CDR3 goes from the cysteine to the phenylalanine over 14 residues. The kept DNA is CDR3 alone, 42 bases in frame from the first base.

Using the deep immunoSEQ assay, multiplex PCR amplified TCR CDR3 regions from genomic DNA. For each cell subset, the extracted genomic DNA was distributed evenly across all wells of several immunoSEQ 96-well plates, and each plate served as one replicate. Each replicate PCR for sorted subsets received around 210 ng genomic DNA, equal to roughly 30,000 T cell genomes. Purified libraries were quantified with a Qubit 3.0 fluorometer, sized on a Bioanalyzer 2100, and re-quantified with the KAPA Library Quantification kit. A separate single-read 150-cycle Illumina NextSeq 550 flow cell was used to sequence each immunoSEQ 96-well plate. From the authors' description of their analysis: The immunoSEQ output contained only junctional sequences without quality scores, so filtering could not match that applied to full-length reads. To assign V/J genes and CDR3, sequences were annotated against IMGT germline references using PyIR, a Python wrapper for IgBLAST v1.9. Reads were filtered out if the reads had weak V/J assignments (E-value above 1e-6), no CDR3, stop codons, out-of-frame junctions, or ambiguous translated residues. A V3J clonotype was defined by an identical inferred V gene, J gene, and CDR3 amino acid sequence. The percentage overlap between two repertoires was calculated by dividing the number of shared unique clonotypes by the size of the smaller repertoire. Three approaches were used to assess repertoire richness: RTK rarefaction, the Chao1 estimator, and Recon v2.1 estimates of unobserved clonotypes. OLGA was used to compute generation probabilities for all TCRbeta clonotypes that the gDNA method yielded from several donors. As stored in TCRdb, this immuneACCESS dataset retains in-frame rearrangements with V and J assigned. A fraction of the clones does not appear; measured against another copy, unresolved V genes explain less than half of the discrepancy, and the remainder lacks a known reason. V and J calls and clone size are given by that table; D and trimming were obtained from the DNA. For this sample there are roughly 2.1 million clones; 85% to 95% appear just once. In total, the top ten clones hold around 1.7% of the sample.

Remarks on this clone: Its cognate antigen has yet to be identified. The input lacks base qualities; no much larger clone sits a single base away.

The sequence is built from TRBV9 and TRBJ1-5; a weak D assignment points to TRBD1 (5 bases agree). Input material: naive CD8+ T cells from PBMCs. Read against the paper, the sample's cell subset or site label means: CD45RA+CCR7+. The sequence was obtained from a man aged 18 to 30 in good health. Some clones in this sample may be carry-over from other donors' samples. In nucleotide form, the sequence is TGTGCCAGCAGCGTAGGACAGAGAAATCAGCCCCAGCATTTT. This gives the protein CASSVGQRNQPQHF.